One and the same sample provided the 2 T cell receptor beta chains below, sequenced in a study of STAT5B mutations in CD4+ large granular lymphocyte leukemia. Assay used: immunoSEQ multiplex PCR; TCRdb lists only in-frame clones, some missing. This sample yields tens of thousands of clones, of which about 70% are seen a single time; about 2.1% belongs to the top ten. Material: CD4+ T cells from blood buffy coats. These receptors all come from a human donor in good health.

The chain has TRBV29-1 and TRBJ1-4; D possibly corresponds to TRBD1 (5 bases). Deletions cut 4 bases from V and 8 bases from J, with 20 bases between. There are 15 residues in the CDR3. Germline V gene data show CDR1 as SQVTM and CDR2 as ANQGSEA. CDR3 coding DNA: TGCAGCGTTGCCCCAAGGGACTCCTCCTCGGAAAAACTGTTTTTT. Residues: CSVAPRDSSSEKLFF. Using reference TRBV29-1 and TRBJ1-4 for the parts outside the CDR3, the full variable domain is SAVISQKPSRDICQRGTSLTIQCQVDSQVTMMFWYRQQPGQSLTLIATANQGSEATYESGFVIDKFPISRPNLTFSTLTVSNMSPEDSSIYLCSVAPRDSSSEKLFFGSGTQLSVL.

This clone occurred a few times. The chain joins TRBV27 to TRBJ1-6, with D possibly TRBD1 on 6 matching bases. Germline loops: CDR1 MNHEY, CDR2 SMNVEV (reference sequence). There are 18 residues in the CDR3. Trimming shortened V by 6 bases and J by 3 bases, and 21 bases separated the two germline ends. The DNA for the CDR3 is TGTGCCAGCAGCCGGGTCCTTGATGGACAGTTCTATAATTCACCCCTCCACTTT. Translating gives CASSRVLDGQFYNSPLHF.